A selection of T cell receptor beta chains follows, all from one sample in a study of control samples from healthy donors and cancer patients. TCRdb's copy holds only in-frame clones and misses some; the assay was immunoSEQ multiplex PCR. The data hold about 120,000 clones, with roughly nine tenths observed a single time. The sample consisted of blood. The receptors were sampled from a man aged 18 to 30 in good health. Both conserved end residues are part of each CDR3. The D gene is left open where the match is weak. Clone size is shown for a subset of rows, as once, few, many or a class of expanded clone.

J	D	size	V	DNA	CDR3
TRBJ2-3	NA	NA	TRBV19	TGTGCCAGTAGTCCCCGACTCGGTACGCAGTATTTT	CASSPRLGTQYF
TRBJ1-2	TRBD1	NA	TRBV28	TGTGCCAGCCGGGACACAGGGGGCGCATCGTATGGCTACACCTTC	CASRDTGGASYGYTF
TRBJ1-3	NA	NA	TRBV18	TGTGCCAGCTCCCCCGGCCAGCGAAACACCATATATTTT	CASSPGQRNTIYF
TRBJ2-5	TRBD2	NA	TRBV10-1	TGCGCCAGCAGCGCCGGGGGGGTCGGCGAGACCCAGTACTTC	CASSAGGVGETQYF
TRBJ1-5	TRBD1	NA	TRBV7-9	TGTGCCAGCAGCTTGGGTGACAGGGAGGAACAGCCCCAGCATTTT	CASSLGDREEQPQHF
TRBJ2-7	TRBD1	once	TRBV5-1	TGCGCCAGCAGCACGGGGACAGGGGGCGCTTCCTACGAGCAGTACTTC	CASSTGTGGASYEQYF
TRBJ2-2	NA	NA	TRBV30	TGTGCCTGGAGGTGGACAGAGAACACCGGGGAGCTGTTTTTT	CAWRWTENTGELFF
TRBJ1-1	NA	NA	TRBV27	TGTGCCAGCAGTTTTGCGGGGACTGAAGCTTTCTTT	CASSFAGTEAFF
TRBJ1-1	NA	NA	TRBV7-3	TGTGCCAGCAGCGACAGCGTCAAGGCTGAAGCTTTCTTT	CASSDSVKAEAFF
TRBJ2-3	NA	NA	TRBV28	TGTGCCATCCGCCCCCCCCAGGGTACAGTGGGGGATACGCAGTATTTT	CAIRPPQGTVGDTQYF
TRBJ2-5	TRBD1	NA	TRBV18	TGTGCCAGCGGGCAGGGGGAAGAGACCCAGTACTTC	CASGQGEETQYF
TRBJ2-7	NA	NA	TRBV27	TGTGCCAGCAGTTTATTGGCGGGACAGCAACCCTACGAGCAGTACTTC	CASSLLAGQQPYEQYF
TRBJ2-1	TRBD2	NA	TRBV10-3	TGTGCCATCAGTGAGTCGAGGGCTAGCGGGGGCCCAAGGTCCTACAATGAGCAGTTCTTC	CAISESRASGGPRSYNEQFF
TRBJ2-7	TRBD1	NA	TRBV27	TGTGCCAGCAGGAAAGACCTGACAGGGACCCCCTCCTACGAGCAGTACTTC	CASRKDLTGTPSYEQYF
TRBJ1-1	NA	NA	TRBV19	TGTGCCACCTCCTGGGGGGGTCAAGGAGCGAACACTGAAGCTTTCTTT	CATSWGGQGANTEAFF
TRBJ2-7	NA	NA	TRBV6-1	TGTGCCAGCAGTGAAGTAGGGACGGGAGTTTACGAGCAGTACTTC	CASSEVGTGVYEQYF
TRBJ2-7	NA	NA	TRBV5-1	TGCGCCAGCAGCTTCCAGGGATCCTACGAGCAGTACTTC	CASSFQGSYEQYF
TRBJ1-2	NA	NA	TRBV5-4	TGTGCCAGCAGCTTGTTTATAAGGACATGGGGCTACACCTTC	CASSLFIRTWGYTF
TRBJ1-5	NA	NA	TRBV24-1	TGTGCCACCAGTGATTCTGGGAGGGGGGATCAGCCCCAGCATTTT	CATSDSGRGDQPQHF
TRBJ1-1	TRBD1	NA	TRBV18	TGTGCCAGCTCACCATTACAGGGGCCGATGTACACTGAAGCTTTCTTT	CASSPLQGPMYTEAFF
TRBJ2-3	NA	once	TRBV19	TGTGCCAGTAGTATCGGTAGCACAGATACGCAGTATTTT	CASSIGSTDTQYF
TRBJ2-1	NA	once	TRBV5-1	TGCGCCAGCAGCTTCTCCCTTGCGAGCGGGCACAATGAGCAGTTCTTC	CASSFSLASGHNEQFF
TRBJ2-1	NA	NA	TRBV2	TGTGCCAGCAGTTTAGCGACCTCCTACAATGAGCAGTTCTTC	CASSLATSYNEQFF
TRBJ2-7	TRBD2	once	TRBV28	TGTGCCAGCAGTATCGACCCCCTAGAAGCGGGAGGGCGGCCAAAGTCCTACGAGCAGTACTTC	CASSIDPLEAGGRPKSYEQYF
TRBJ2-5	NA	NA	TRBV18	TGTGCCAGCGTAACAAACCAAGAGACCCAGTACTTC	CASVTNQETQYF
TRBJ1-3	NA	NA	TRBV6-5	TGTGCCAGCAGTTACGCCCCCGGGGCCTCTGGAAACACCATATATTTT	CASSYAPGASGNTIYF
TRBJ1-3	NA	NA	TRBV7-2	TGTGCCAGCAGCTCGCCCGGGGGAGTGGGTGGAAACACCATATATTTT	CASSSPGGVGGNTIYF
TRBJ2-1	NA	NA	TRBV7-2	TGTGCCAGCCATCCGCGGGACTCCTACAATGAGCAGTTCTTC	CASHPRDSYNEQFF
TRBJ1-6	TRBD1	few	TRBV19	TGTGCCAGTAGGGAGGACAGGGGTCTCCCTTCACCCCTCCACTTT	CASREDRGLPSPLHF
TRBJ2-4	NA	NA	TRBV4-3	TGCGCCAGCAGCCAAGGACGATTAGCCAAAAACATTCAGTACTTC	CASSQGRLAKNIQYF
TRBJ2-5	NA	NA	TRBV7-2	TGTGCCAGCAGCTTGTCGGCTAGCAGCGGAGAAGAGACCCAGTACTTC	CASSLSASSGEETQYF
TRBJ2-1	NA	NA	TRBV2	TGTGCCAGCAGACCTCTACAGGGAAGTGATAATGAGCAGTTCTTC	CASRPLQGSDNEQFF
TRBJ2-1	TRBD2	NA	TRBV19	TGTGCCAGTAGTGTGACGACTAGCGGGAGGTACAATGAGCAGTTCTTC	CASSVTTSGRYNEQFF
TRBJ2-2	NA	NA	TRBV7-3	TGTGCCAGCAGCTTCGCCGGGGAGCTGTTTTTT	CASSFAGELFF
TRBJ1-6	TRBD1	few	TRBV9	TGTGCCAGCAGCGCACAGGGGTGGATGGATTCACCCCTCCACTTT	CASSAQGWMDSPLHF
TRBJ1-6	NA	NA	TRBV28	TGTGCCAGCAGTAGACTCCCGGCGGGCTCACCCCTCCACTTT	CASSRLPAGSPLHF
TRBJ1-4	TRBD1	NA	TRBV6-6	TGTGCCAGCAGTCCCAGGACAGGGGTAGAAAAACTGTTTTTT	CASSPRTGVEKLFF
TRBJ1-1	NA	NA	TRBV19	TGTGCCAGTACCCTAATAGGTCGGAACACTGAAGCTTTCTTT	CASTLIGRNTEAFF
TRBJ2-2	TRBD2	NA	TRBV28	TGTGCCAGCAGGCTAGCGGGAGGGGGGGGCACCGGGGAGCTGTTTTTT	CASRLAGGGGTGELFF
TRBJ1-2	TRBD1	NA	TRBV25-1	TGTGCCAGCAGTGCGGGACAGGGATATGGCTACACCTTC	CASSAGQGYGYTF
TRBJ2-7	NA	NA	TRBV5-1	TGCGCCAGCAGCTTGGTGCCAGACTACGAGCAGTACTTC	CASSLVPDYEQYF
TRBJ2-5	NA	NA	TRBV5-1	TGCGCCAGCAGCAGGGGGGACGGGGTCGGGGAGACCCAGTACTTC	CASSRGDGVGETQYF
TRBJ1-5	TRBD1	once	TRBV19	TGTGCCAGTAGTGCCCGGGACAGGGGAAGCAATCAGCCCCAGCATTTT	CASSARDRGSNQPQHF
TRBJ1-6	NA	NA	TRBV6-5	TGTGCCAGCAGTGACTCGGGGGCCCTCCACTTT	CASSDSGALHF